The rows below give T cell receptor beta chains drawn from one sample of a study of cytomegalovirus exposure and HLA in healthy donors. Using immunoSEQ multiplex PCR, the repertoire was profiled, and TCRdb retains in-frame clones only, with some absent. The data show approximately 72,000 clones, about 95% seen once. Sequencing input: PBMCs. These receptors all stem from a woman between 18 and 30 years old in good health and CMV-seronegative. The CDR3 runs from the conserved cysteine through the conserved F or W. The order of the fields is clone size, D gene, J gene, V gene, CDR3 DNA, CDR3 protein. The D gene is left open where the match is weak. Size values are once, few and many counts, or a class for expanded clones, and some rows have none.

clone_size: once; d_call: NA; j_call: TRBJ1-3; v_call: TRBV30; cdr3_nt: TGTGCCTGGATATCCGGACTTACCATATATTTT; cdr3_aa: CAWISGLTIYF
clone_size: NA; d_call: TRBD1; j_call: TRBJ1-5; v_call: TRBV25-1; cdr3_nt: TGTGCCAGCAGTGCCACAGGGGGCCAGCAGCCCCAGCATTTT; cdr3_aa: CASSATGGQQPQHF
clone_size: NA; d_call: NA; j_call: TRBJ1-1; v_call: TRBV7-2; cdr3_nt: TGTGCCAGCAGCAAGGACCTAGGGGCTGCTGAAGCTTTCTTT; cdr3_aa: CASSKDLGAAEAFF
clone_size: NA; d_call: NA; j_call: TRBJ1-5; v_call: TRBV6-5; cdr3_nt: TGTGCCAGCAGTCCGATCTGGAGTTACAATCAGCCCCAGCATTTT; cdr3_aa: CASSPIWSYNQPQHF
clone_size: NA; d_call: TRBD2; j_call: TRBJ2-3; v_call: TRBV4-1; cdr3_nt: TGCGCCAGCAGCCAGGTTGGACTAGCTAGCACAGATACGCAGTATTTT; cdr3_aa: CASSQVGLASTDTQYF
clone_size: NA; d_call: NA; j_call: TRBJ2-3; v_call: TRBV9; cdr3_nt: TGTGCCAGCAGCAACAGTTTGGGGGCTAGCACAGATACGCAGTATTTT; cdr3_aa: CASSNSLGASTDTQYF
clone_size: NA; d_call: NA; j_call: TRBJ1-1; v_call: TRBV14; cdr3_nt: TGTGCCAGCAGCCAGAACAGGAACACTGAAGCTTTCTTT; cdr3_aa: CASSQNRNTEAFF
clone_size: NA; d_call: NA; j_call: TRBJ1-2; v_call: TRBV19; cdr3_nt: TGTGCCAGTAGATCGAAGGGGGGGACTCCTTCTGGCTACACCTTC; cdr3_aa: CASRSKGGTPSGYTF
clone_size: NA; d_call: TRBD1; j_call: TRBJ2-3; v_call: TRBV6-4; cdr3_nt: TGTGCCAGCAGTGATGGACAGGGGGGGGGAGATACGCAGTATTTT; cdr3_aa: CASSDGQGGGDTQYF
clone_size: NA; d_call: TRBD2; j_call: TRBJ2-1; v_call: TRBV5-4; cdr3_nt: TGTGCCAGCAGCCTCTTGCAGACTAGCGGAGCCAATGAGCAGTTCTTC; cdr3_aa: CASSLLQTSGANEQFF